What follows describes a single TCR beta chain. Its antigen is not identified. Profiling relied on immunoSEQ multiplex PCR, and the TCRdb table lists in-frame clones only, not all of them. The sample lists roughly 57,000 clones, about 93% seen once, with 5% in the top ten. The entry originates in a study of early stage breast cancer tumors. In the study overall: Most invasive tumors, about 75% of the 16, were ER+/PR+/HER2-. General study points: Tumor and normal breast were distinguished via blood comparison in about 90% of the 16 patients. Compared with adjacent normal breast tissue, tumors showed 2 to 3-fold greater T cell density and higher clonality.

Losses at the gene ends were 8 bases for V and 0 bases for J; bases not matched to a gene: 7. The germline V gene has CDR1 SNHLY and CDR2 FYNNEI. The CDR3 runs 15 residues. The sequence was obtained from a person aged 65 to 85 with breast cancer. The J gene is TRBJ2-1, the V gene TRBV2; 7 positions agree with TRBD2. The sequencing sample was made of blood. CDR3 loop: CASFTGGSSYNEQFF. The CDR3 nucleotides read TGTGCCAGCTTCACCGGCGGGAGCTCCTACAATGAGCAGTTCTTC.